The rows below give T cell receptor beta chains drawn from one sample of a study of PD-1 blockade in classical Hodgkin lymphoma. Measured with immunoSEQ multiplex PCR; TCRdb has only the in-frame clones, and not every one. The table shows 30,000 or so clones, with 80% to 90% occurring only once. The sequencing used peripheral blood mononuclear cells (PBMCs), collected at baseline. The receptors originated from a human donor with classical Hodgkin lymphoma. Each CDR3 is given with its conserved first and last residue. D genes are given only for firm matches. Size is stated for part of the rows, as once, few or many counts, or as a class when the clone is expanded.

clone_size d_call j_call v_call cdr3_aa cdr3_nt
- TRBD2 TRBJ2-3 TRBV6-1 CASVTGEGTDTQYF TGTGCCAGCGTGACGGGGGAGGGGACAGATACGCAGTATTTT
- - TRBJ2-2 TRBV9 CASSPNVGTGELFF TGTGCCAGCAGCCCGAACGTTGGGACCGGGGAGCTGTTTTTT
- TRBD2 TRBJ2-1 TRBV9 CASSPYGTSGGAGEQFF TGTGCCAGCAGCCCCTACGGGACTAGCGGGGGGGCGGGGGAGCAGTTCTTC
- - TRBJ2-3 TRBV28 CASTSRQGGSDTQYF TGTGCCAGCACCTCTCGCCAGGGAGGATCAGATACGCAGTATTTT
- - TRBJ2-5 TRBV9 CASSMYGTTLQETQYF TGTGCCAGCAGCATGTACGGGACCACCCTCCAAGAGACCCAGTACTTC
- TRBD1 TRBJ2-5 TRBV7-9 CASSPTGVQTQYF TGTGCCAGCAGCCCGACAGGGGTGCAGACCCAGTACTTC
- - TRBJ1-2 TRBV6-9 CASSRLGGDYGYTF TGTGCCAGCAGTCGCCTTGGCGGAGACTATGGCTACACCTTC
- - TRBJ2-1 TRBV11-3 CASSIGYNEQFF TGTGCCAGCAGCATCGGCTACAATGAGCAGTTCTTC
- - TRBJ1-5 TRBV9 CASSVAADGNQPQHF TGTGCCAGCAGCGTAGCGGCTGATGGCAATCAGCCCCAGCATTTT
few - TRBJ1-2 TRBV19 CASSIDRKVGYTF TGTGCCAGTAGTATAGATCGTAAGGTGGGCTACACCTTC
- TRBD1 TRBJ1-1 TRBV15 CATSGSGQQNTEAFF TGTGCCACCAGCGGATCGGGACAGCAGAACACTGAAGCTTTCTTT
- - TRBJ1-2 TRBV4-2 CASSQDWLGQYAYTF TGTGCCAGCAGCCAAGATTGGTTGGGCCAGTACGCCTACACCTTC
- - TRBJ2-7 TRBV4-2 CASSQVDGGEYEQYF TGTGCCAGCAGCCAAGTAGATGGAGGAGAGTACGAGCAGTACTTC
- - TRBJ2-7 TRBV7-6 CASSLNWGYEQYF TGTGCCAGCAGCTTAAATTGGGGGTACGAGCAGTACTTC
few - TRBJ2-1 TRBV7-2 CASSLPQNNEQFF TGTGCCAGCAGCTTACCCCAGAACAATGAGCAGTTCTTC
- - TRBJ1-2 TRBV7-2 CASSFEDARDGYTF TGTGCCAGCAGCTTCGAAGACGCCCGGGATGGCTACACCTTC
medium-sized - TRBJ1-2 TRBV6-8 CASSYSGVDRGHGYTF TGTGCCAGCAGTTACTCTGGGGTAGACAGAGGCCATGGCTACACCTTC
- TRBD2 TRBJ2-7 TRBV10-3 CAISESNVRGFSYEQYF TGTGCCATCAGTGAGTCGAATGTGCGGGGGTTTTCCTACGAGCAGTACTTC
- - TRBJ2-1 TRBV2 CASSPLITTEEQFF TGTGCCAGCAGTCCCCTGATTACGACAGAAGAGCAGTTCTTC
- TRBD1 TRBJ1-5 TRBV30 CAWTPPDRANQPQHF TGTGCCTGGACCCCCCCGGACAGGGCCAATCAGCCCCAGCATTTT
- - TRBJ2-1 TRBV19 CASSRQGMSEQFF TGTGCCAGTAGTAGACAAGGTATGAGTGAGCAGTTCTTC
- TRBD2 TRBJ2-3 TRBV19 CASSIASRGLAGGRDTQYF TGTGCCAGTAGTATAGCTAGCCGGGGACTAGCGGGGGGGCGAGACACGCAGTATTTT
- - TRBJ1-5 TRBV7-9 CASSLQGEGNQPQHF TGTGCCAGCAGCCTACAGGGTGAGGGCAATCAGCCCCAGCATTTT
- - TRBJ2-3 TRBV10-3 CASKQGLGTDTQYF TGTGCCTCCAAGCAAGGGCTGGGCACAGATACGCAGTATTTT
- TRBD2 TRBJ2-3 TRBV2 CARGEGARFTDTQYF TGTGCCAGGGGGGAGGGCGCGAGGTTCACAGATACGCAGTATTTT
- - TRBJ2-5 TRBV14 CASSREGWRETQYF TGTGCCAGCAGCCGAGAAGGTTGGAGAGAGACCCAGTACTTC
- - TRBJ2-7 TRBV18 CASSPPMDNPYEQYF TGTGCCAGCTCACCACCGATGGATAACCCCTACGAGCAGTACTTC
- - TRBJ1-2 TRBV4-3 CASSQDLGNYGYTF TGCGCCAGCAGCCAAGATCTGGGAAACTATGGCTACACCTTC
- TRBD1 TRBJ1-5 TRBV6-1 CASSEWRGTGVGQPQHF TGTGCCAGCAGTGAATGGAGAGGGACAGGGGTAGGACAGCCCCAGCATTTT
few TRBD2 TRBJ2-3 TRBV19 CASTMETSGGGTQYF TGTGCCAGTACCATGGAGACTAGCGGGGGAGGGACGCAGTATTTT
once - TRBJ1-5 TRBV7-2 CASSLDAWALGDQPQHF TGTGCCAGCAGCTTAGATGCGTGGGCCCTGGGCGATCAGCCCCAGCATTTT
- - TRBJ1-3 TRBV30 CAWSGNSGNTIYF TGTGCCTGGAGTGGAAATTCTGGAAACACCATATATTTT
- - TRBJ2-3 TRBV19 CASSRGGRGTDTQYF TGTGCCAGTAGTAGGGGGGGGCGAGGCACAGATACGCAGTATTTT
- - TRBJ2-1 TRBV6-6 CASLGPIYNEQFF TGTGCCAGCTTGGGACCAATTTACAATGAGCAGTTCTTC
- - TRBJ1-2 TRBV20-1 CSARTLHGYTF TGCAGTGCACGGACCTTACATGGCTACACCTTC
- TRBD1 TRBJ2-2 TRBV6-1 CASSIQGADTGELFF TGTGCCAGCAGTATACAGGGGGCCGACACCGGGGAGCTGTTTTTT
- - TRBJ2-3 TRBV7-9 CASSPTGAFTDTQYF TGTGCCAGCAGTCCGACAGGAGCTTTCACAGATACGCAGTATTTT
- TRBD2 TRBJ2-1 TRBV4-3 CASSQSPNSLAAEQFF TGCGCCAGCAGCCAATCTCCCAATTCACTAGCGGCTGAGCAGTTCTTC
few - TRBJ2-7 TRBV6-1 CASTERDSLSEQYF TGTGCCAGCACCGAACGGGACTCCTTGAGCGAGCAGTACTTC
- - TRBJ1-1 TRBV9 CASSVAGEDIEAFF TGTGCCAGCAGCGTAGCGGGGGAAGATATTGAAGCTTTCTTT
- - TRBJ1-1 TRBV18 CASSQNRDWNTEAFF TGTGCCAGCTCACAGAACAGGGACTGGAACACTGAAGCTTTCTTT
- - TRBJ1-1 TRBV7-9 CASSPVTGPDWNTEAFF TGTGCCAGCAGCCCCGTTACAGGGCCTGACTGGAACACTGAAGCTTTCTTT
- - TRBJ2-3 TRBV2 CASSESGESDTQYF TGTGCCAGCAGTGAATCGGGAGAGTCAGATACGCAGTATTTT
- - TRBJ1-6 TRBV19 CASRVRENSPLHF TGTGCCAGTAGAGTACGGGAGAATTCACCCCTCCACTTT
- - TRBJ1-5 TRBV19 CASKGRAENQPQHF TGTGCCAGTAAAGGGAGGGCCGAGAATCAGCCCCAGCATTTT
- - TRBJ1-4 TRBV19 CASSTRTANNEKLFF TGTGCCAGTAGTACCCGGACAGCAAATAATGAAAAACTGTTTTTT
- TRBD1 TRBJ1-2 TRBV5-1 CASSLAWGQLNGYTF TGCGCCAGCAGCTTGGCCTGGGGACAGCTAAATGGCTACACCTTC
- - TRBJ1-2 TRBV19 CASSIGQGDGYTF TGTGCCAGTAGTATAGGGCAGGGTGATGGCTACACCTTC